This TCR beta chain originates from a study of T cell clonotyping in hematopoietic cell transplantation. About the study: Pretransplant recipient samples were taken after cytoreduction.

The germline V gene encodes CDR1 MNHEY and CDR2 SVGAGI. Trimming at V came to 11 bases and at J to 2 bases, leaving 7 bases not matched to a gene. This CDR3 contains 14 residues. The repertoire was sequenced with immunoSEQ multiplex PCR; TCRdb's copy has only in-frame clones and lacks some. The profile covers roughly 48,000 clones, with roughly 80% appearing a single time and roughly 5.7% taken by the ten largest. Time point noted: recipient sample about 28 days before transplant, after cytoreduction. Samples: about 28 days before transplant, then days 30, 100 and 180 after. J is TRBJ2-7 and V is TRBV6-5, with 12 bases that match TRBD1. The starting material was peripheral blood mononuclear cells, obtained before stem cell transplant. This receptor was taken from a man between 60 and 70 years old with myelodysplastic syndrome. Some clones in this sample may be carry-over from other donors' samples. The CDR3 coding sequence is TGTGCCTGCGCCCGGGACAGGGGGCCCTACGAGCAGTACTTC. Its protein product is CACARDRGPYEQYF.